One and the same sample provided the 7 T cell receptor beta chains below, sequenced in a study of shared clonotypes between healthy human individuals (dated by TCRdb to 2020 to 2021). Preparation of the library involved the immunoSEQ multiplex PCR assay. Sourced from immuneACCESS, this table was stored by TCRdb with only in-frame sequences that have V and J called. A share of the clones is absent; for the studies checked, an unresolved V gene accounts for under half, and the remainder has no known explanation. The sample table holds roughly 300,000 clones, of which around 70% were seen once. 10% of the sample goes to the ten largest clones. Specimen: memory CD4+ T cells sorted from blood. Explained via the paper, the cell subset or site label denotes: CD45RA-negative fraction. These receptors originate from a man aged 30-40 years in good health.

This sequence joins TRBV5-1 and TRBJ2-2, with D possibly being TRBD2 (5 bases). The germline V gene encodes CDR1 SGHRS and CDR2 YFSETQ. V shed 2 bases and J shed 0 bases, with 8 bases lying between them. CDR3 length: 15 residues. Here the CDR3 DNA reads TGCGCCAGCAGCTTAGCGGAGGCGAACACCGGGGAGCTGTTTTTT. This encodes CASSLAEANTGELFF.

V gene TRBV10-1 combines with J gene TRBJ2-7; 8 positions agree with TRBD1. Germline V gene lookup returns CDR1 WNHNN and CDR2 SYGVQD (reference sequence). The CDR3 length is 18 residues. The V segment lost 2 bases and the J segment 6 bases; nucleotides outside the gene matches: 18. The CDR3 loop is CASSERPRGTGRLGEQYF. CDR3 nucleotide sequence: TGCGCCAGCAGTGAGCGACCCAGAGGGACAGGACGATTAGGCGAGCAGTACTTC.

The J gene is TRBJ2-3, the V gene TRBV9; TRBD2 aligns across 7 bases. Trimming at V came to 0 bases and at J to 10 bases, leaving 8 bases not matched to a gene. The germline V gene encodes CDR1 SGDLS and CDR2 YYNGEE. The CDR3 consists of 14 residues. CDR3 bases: TGTGCCAGCAGCGTAGGCCTAGCGGTAGCGCCGCAGTATTTT. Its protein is CASSVGLAVAPQYF.

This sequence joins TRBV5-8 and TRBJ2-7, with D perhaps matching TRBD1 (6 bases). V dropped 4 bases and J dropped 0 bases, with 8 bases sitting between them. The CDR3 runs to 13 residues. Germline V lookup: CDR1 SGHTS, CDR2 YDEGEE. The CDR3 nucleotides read TGTGCCAGCAGCCGGACAGACTCCTACGAGCAGTACTTC. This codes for CASSRTDSYEQYF.

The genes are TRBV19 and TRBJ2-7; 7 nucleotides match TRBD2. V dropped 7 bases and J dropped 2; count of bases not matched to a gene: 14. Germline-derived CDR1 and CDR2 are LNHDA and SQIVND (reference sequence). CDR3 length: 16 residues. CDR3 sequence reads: CASTSAASGPTYEQYF. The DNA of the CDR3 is TGTGCCAGTACCTCGGCGGCTAGCGGCCCAACCTACGAGCAGTACTTC.

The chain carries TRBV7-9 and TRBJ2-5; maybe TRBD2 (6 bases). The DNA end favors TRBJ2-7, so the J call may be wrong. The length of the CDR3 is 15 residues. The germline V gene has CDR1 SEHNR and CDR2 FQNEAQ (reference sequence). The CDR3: CASSPRGSGAYEQYF. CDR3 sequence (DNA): TGTGCCAGCAGCCCCCGTGGTAGCGGAGCCTACGAGCAGTACTTC.

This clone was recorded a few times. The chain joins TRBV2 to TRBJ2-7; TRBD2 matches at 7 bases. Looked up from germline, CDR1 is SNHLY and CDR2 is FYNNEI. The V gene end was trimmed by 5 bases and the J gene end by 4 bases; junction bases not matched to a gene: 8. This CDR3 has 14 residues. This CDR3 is CASSTQGGQYEQYF. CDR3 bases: TGTGCCAGCAGTACCCAGGGAGGGCAGTACGAGCAGTACTTC. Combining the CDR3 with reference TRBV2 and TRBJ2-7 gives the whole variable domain EPEVTQTPSHQVTQMGQEVILRCVPISNHLYFYWYRQILGQKVEFLVSFYNNEISEKSEIFDDQFSVERPDGSNFTLKIRSTKLEDSAMYFCASSTQGGQYEQYFGPGTRLTVT.